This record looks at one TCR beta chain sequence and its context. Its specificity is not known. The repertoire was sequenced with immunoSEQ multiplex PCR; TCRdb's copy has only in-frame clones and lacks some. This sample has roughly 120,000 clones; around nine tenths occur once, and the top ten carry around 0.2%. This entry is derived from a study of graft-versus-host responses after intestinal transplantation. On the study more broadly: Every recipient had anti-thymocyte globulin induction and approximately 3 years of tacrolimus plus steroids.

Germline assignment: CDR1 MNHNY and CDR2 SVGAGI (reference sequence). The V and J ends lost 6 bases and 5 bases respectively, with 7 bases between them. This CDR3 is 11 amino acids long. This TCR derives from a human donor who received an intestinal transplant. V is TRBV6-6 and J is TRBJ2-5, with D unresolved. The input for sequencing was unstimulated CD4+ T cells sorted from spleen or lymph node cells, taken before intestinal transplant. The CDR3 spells CASSTQETQYF. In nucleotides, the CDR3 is TGTGCCAGCAGCACCCAGGAGACCCAGTACTTC.